A single sample gave rise to the 15 T cell receptor beta chains below, sequenced in a study of T cells in Graves' hyperthyroidism and ophthalmopathy. Researchers amplified the TCR beta CDR3 regions from RNA transcripts. Researchers ran a first-round RT-PCR on the TCR CDR3 using the HTBI primer set. Using its own MiXCR run on the multiplex PCR reads, TCRdb lists one record per CDR3 protein. The table shows approximately 620,000 distinct CDR3 sequences, with more than 11% occurring only once. The sample taken for sequencing was blood. The source of these receptors is a woman aged 30 to 39 with Graves' hyperthyroidism that later progressed to Graves' ophthalmopathy.

This sequence joins TRBV20-1 and TRBJ2-5; 7 bases are shared with TRBD2. The CDR3 spans 14 residues. V was clipped by 5 bases and J by 5 bases; unmatched bases: 11. The germline gives CDR1 DFQATT, CDR2 SNEGSKA (reference sequence). The DNA of the CDR3 is TGCAGTGCTGGGGGGGGACTTCTTGGCGAGACCCAGTACTTC. Protein: CSAGGGLLGETQYF.

This clonotype occurred many times. The rearrangement links TRBV20-1 to TRBJ1-1; D is perhaps TRBD1 (6 bases). Germline values: CDR1 DFQATT, CDR2 SNEGSKA (reference sequence). The CDR3 is made up of 14 amino acids. Trimming pared 5 bases from V and 5 bases from J, leaving 18 bases between. In nucleotides, the CDR3 is TGCAGTGCTCCTAGTCGGGGGCGTAGAACTGAAGCTTTCTTT. Translated: CSAPSRGRRTEAFF.

The V and J genes are TRBV5-1 and TRBJ2-1; no definite D call. The germline V and J ends were trimmed by 0 bases and 4 bases, with 11 bases remaining between them. CDR1 and CDR2 (germline): SGHRS, YFSETQ. CDR3 size: 15 residues. CDR3 protein: CASSLVASQYNEQFF. The CDR3 DNA reads TGCGCCAGCAGCTTGGTGGCTAGTCAATACAATGAGCAGTTCTTC.

This clonotype was seen ten or more times. This chain joins TRBV7-2 and TRBJ2-7; 9 bases line up with TRBD2. V was pared by 6 bases and J by 4 bases, with 13 bases of the junction left unmatched. This CDR3 contains 16 residues. Per germline, CDR1 SGHTA and CDR2 FQGNSA. CDR3 amino acids: CASRSRGVAGEYEQYF. CDR3 coding DNA: TGTGCCAGCAGATCGCGAGGGGTAGCGGGAGAGTACGAGCAGTACTTC. The full variable domain, rest sourced from reference TRBV7-2 and TRBJ2-7, is GAGVSQSPSNKVTEKGKDVELRCDPISGHTALYWYRQSLGQGLEFLIYFQGNSAPDKSGLPSDRFSAERTGGSVSTLTIQRTQQEDSAVYLCASRSRGVAGEYEQYFGPGTRLTVT.

This clonotype appeared a few times. The junction does not match germline at one end; this may be a read error. This chain uses TRBV20-1 with TRBJ2-1; 7 bases fit TRBD2. Germline V gene sequence: CDR1 DFQATT, CDR2 SNEGSKA (reference sequence). The CDR3 consists of 14 residues. CDR3 in amino acids: CSVRAGLGDNEQLF. In DNA, the CDR3 is TGCAGTGTACGGGCCGGACTAGGAGACAATGAGCAGCTCTTC.

There are many counts of this clonotype. The rearrangement links TRBV12-3 or TRBV12-4 to TRBJ2-7; D is unresolved. This CDR3 is 11 amino acids long. V lost 7 bases to trimming and J lost 12 bases, with 16 bases between them. The CDR3 is CASTSHGTLYF. DNA for the CDR3: TGTGCCAGCACCTCCCATGGAACCTTGTACTTC.

This clonotype has just a few counts. The chain employs TRBV5-1 and TRBJ2-7, with 10 positions matching TRBD2. The CDR3 is made up of 14 amino acids. Trimming removed 2 bases from V and 5 bases from J; junction bases left unmatched: 4. CDR1 SGHRS and CDR2 YFSETQ come from the germline V gene. CDR3 in amino acids: CASSLESGRDEQYF. The DNA of the CDR3 is TGCGCCAGCAGCTTAGAGAGCGGGAGGGACGAGCAGTACTTC.

At least ten counts were recorded for this clonotype. The chain joins TRBV29-1 to TRBJ1-3; unclear D gene. The CDR3 contains 13 residues. Germline V gene sequence: CDR1 SQVTM, CDR2 ANQGSEA. Trimming took off 3 bases at V and 4 bases at J, with 10 bases between the two ends. In nucleotides, the CDR3 is TGCAGCGTTGACTACGGGTCGGGAAACACCATATATTTT. Residues: CSVDYGSGNTIYF.

This clonotype was detected many times. The chain is built from TRBV20-1 and TRBJ2-2; maybe TRBD2 (5 bases). The V end was cut by 0 bases, the J end by 7 bases, with 15 bases between. This CDR3 spans 15 amino acids. Germline V lookup: CDR1 DFQATT, CDR2 SNEGSKA (reference sequence). The DNA for the CDR3 is TGCAGTGCTAGAGATCTGAGGGCCGAGGTCGGGGAGCTGTTTTTT. This gives the protein CSARDLRAEVGELFF.

This clonotype appeared many times. The V gene is TRBV7-9, the J gene TRBJ2-7; D remains unclear. Germline CDR1 reads SEHNR; CDR2 reads FQNEAQ (reference sequence). The CDR3 covers 12 residues. Trimming left V 2 bases short and J 4 bases short, with 6 bases between. CDR3 sequence (DNA): TGTGCCAGCAGCTTACAGGTTTACGAGCAGTACTTC. Translated, it gives CASSLQVYEQYF.

This clonotype was seen more than once but under ten times. The V and J genes are TRBV19 and TRBJ2-3; the match to TRBD2 covers 7 bases. Germline CDR1 LNHDA, CDR2 SQIVND (reference sequence). This CDR3 is built from 15 residues. Trimming removed 3 bases from V and 0 bases from J; junction bases left unmatched: 3. In DNA form, the CDR3 reads TGTGCCAGTAGTATTGCGGGAGAGAGCACAGATACGCAGTATTTT. Translation gives CASSIAGESTDTQYF.

The J gene is TRBJ2-5, the V gene TRBV7-9; D uncertain. CDR3 length: 11 residues. V lost 5 bases to trimming and J lost 3 bases, with 4 bases between them. Germline loops: CDR1 SEHNR, CDR2 FQNEAQ (reference sequence). CDR3 bases: TGTGCCAGCAGCGGAAAAGAGACCCAGTACTTC. Its protein is CASSGKETQYF.

Of note for this clonotype: A much larger clone is a single base away; this may be a read error. The CDR3 reads CASEIRGVREQFF. The CDR3, as DNA: TGTGCCAGCGAGATTAGAGGGGTTCGGGAGCAGTTCTTC. The V and J genes are TRBV6-2 or TRBV6-3 and TRBJ2-1; possibly TRBD1 or TRBD2 for D (5 bases each). The CDR3 contains 13 residues. V shed 8 bases and J shed 10 bases, with 18 bases lying between them. CDR1 is MNHEY, CDR2 SVGEGT, per germline.

Only a few counts were recorded for this clonotype. The V and J genes are TRBV19 and TRBJ2-2; D remains unclear. This CDR3 has 14 amino acids. The V and J ends lost 8 bases and 0 bases respectively, with 10 bases between them. Per the germline V gene, CDR1 is LNHDA and CDR2 is SQIVND (reference sequence). CDR3: CASWGQSNTGELFF. CDR3 coding DNA: TGTGCCAGTTGGGGTCAGTCGAACACCGGGGAGCTGTTTTTT.

The chain recombines TRBV15 with TRBJ2-3; D not resolved. This CDR3 region has 15 residues. CDR1 LNHNV and CDR2 YYDKDF come from the germline V gene (reference sequence). Deletions cut 5 bases from V and 0 bases from J, with 12 bases between. This chain's CDR3 is CATSPVGSSTDTQYF. Here the CDR3 DNA reads TGTGCCACCAGCCCCGTAGGATCTAGCACAGATACGCAGTATTTT.